These T cell receptor beta chains were read from a single sample in a study of T-cell reconstitution after alpha-beta-depleted transplantation in children. TCRdb used MiXCR to reprocess the PCR reads, holding one entry per CDR3 protein. This table has 250,000 to 300,000 distinct CDR3 sequences, 10% appearing once. Sample: PBMCs, taken before TCRalphabeta/CD19-depleted stem cell transplant. These receptors originate from a boy younger than two with acute myeloid leukemia, due to receive a stem cell transplant. The CDR3 runs from the conserved cysteine through the conserved F or W. Each record gives: clone size, J gene, V gene, D gene, CDR3 protein, CDR3 DNA. The D gene is left open where the match is weak. Some rows have no size entry. The others give once, few or many, or a class for an expanded clone.

clone size: few; J gene: TRBJ1-5; V gene: TRBV19; D gene: TRBD1; CDR3 protein: CASAPGQGRNQPQHF; CDR3 DNA: TGTGCCAGCGCCCCGGGACAGGGTCGCAATCAGCCCCAGCATTTT
clone size: many; J gene: TRBJ2-5; V gene: TRBV6-2/TRBV6-3; D gene: NA; CDR3 protein: CASSFLGETQYF; CDR3 DNA: TGTGCCAGCAGTTTCCTGGGAGAGACCCAGTACTTC
clone size: many; J gene: TRBJ2-2; V gene: TRBV5-5; D gene: TRBD1; CDR3 protein: CASSTGQANTGELFF; CDR3 DNA: TGTGCCAGCAGCACTGGACAGGCGAACACCGGGGAGCTGTTTTTT
clone size: many; J gene: TRBJ2-1; V gene: TRBV28; D gene: TRBD1; CDR3 protein: CASSSGQGAAYNEQFF; CDR3 DNA: TGTGCCAGCAGTTCGGGACAGGGGGCCGCCTACAATGAGCAGTTCTTC
clone size: many; J gene: TRBJ2-1; V gene: TRBV5-1; D gene: NA; CDR3 protein: CASSLVTLYNEQFF; CDR3 DNA: TGCGCCAGCAGCTTGGTTACTCTCTACAATGAGCAGTTCTTC
clone size: many; J gene: TRBJ2-1; V gene: TRBV25-1; D gene: NA; CDR3 protein: CASSGGTPVNEQFF; CDR3 DNA: TGTGCCAGCAGTGGAGGGACACCCGTCAATGAGCAGTTCTTC
clone size: many; J gene: TRBJ1-2; V gene: TRBV28; D gene: TRBD1; CDR3 protein: CAESQGASYGYTF; CDR3 DNA: TGTGCCGAGTCACAGGGGGCCTCCTATGGCTACACCTTC
clone size: NA; J gene: TRBJ2-7; V gene: TRBV6-2/TRBV6-3; D gene: TRBD2; CDR3 protein: CASSYNRGRAGIDEQYF; CDR3 DNA: TGTGCCAGCAGTTACAACCGGGGGAGAGCGGGAATCGACGAGCAGTACTTC
clone size: many; J gene: TRBJ2-1; V gene: TRBV29-1; D gene: TRBD2; CDR3 protein: CSVANRLARYNEQFF; CDR3 DNA: TGCAGCGTGGCGAATCGACTAGCAAGGTACAATGAGCAGTTCTTC
clone size: NA; J gene: TRBJ2-7; V gene: TRBV6-2/TRBV6-3; D gene: TRBD2; CDR3 protein: CASSYSGLAGEQYF; CDR3 DNA: TGTGCCAGCAGTTACTCGGGGCTAGCGGGGGAGCAGTACTTC
clone size: many; J gene: TRBJ2-7; V gene: TRBV7-6; D gene: TRBD1; CDR3 protein: CASSPWTGFHSYEQYF; CDR3 DNA: TGTGCCAGCAGCCCCTGGACAGGGTTCCACTCCTACGAGCAGTACTTC
clone size: NA; J gene: TRBJ2-1; V gene: TRBV7-9; D gene: NA; CDR3 protein: CASSFPGTVYNEQFF; CDR3 DNA: TGTGCCAGCAGCTTTCCTGGGACGGTCTACAATGAGCAGTTCTTC
clone size: many; J gene: TRBJ2-3; V gene: TRBV11-2; D gene: TRBD2; CDR3 protein: CASSSLAGSDTQYF; CDR3 DNA: TGTGCCAGCAGCTCGCTAGCGGGGTCAGATACGCAGTATTTT
clone size: NA; J gene: TRBJ1-5; V gene: TRBV10-3; D gene: NA; CDR3 protein: CASRAPGDQPQHF; CDR3 DNA: TGTGCCTCCCGAGCGCCAGGGGATCAGCCCCAGCATTTT
clone size: NA; J gene: TRBJ2-1; V gene: TRBV5-1; D gene: TRBD2; CDR3 protein: CASSLEGSGGAIPNEQFF; CDR3 DNA: TGCGCCAGCAGCTTGGAGGGTAGCGGGGGGGCCATCCCTAATGAGCAGTTCTTC
clone size: many; J gene: TRBJ1-5; V gene: TRBV12-3/TRBV12-4; D gene: TRBD1; CDR3 protein: CASSPPLGQGGRGNQPQHF; CDR3 DNA: TGTGCCAGCAGCCCACCTCTGGGACAGGGGGGAAGGGGCAATCAGCCCCAGCATTTT
clone size: many; J gene: TRBJ2-5; V gene: TRBV20-1; D gene: NA; CDR3 protein: CSASRVQETQYF; CDR3 DNA: TGCAGTGCTAGTCGAGTACAAGAGACCCAGTACTTC
clone size: many; J gene: TRBJ2-1; V gene: TRBV10-3; D gene: TRBD2; CDR3 protein: CAISDLAGGYNEQFF; CDR3 DNA: TGTGCCATCAGTGACTTAGCGGGGGGCTACAATGAGCAGTTCTTC
clone size: many; J gene: TRBJ2-3; V gene: TRBV11-2; D gene: TRBD1; CDR3 protein: CASSVRSGTGGADTQYF; CDR3 DNA: TGTGCCAGCAGCGTAAGGTCCGGGACAGGGGGCGCAGATACGCAGTATTTT
clone size: NA; J gene: TRBJ2-7; V gene: TRBV28; D gene: TRBD2; CDR3 protein: CASSLGTSGRNSEQYF; CDR3 DNA: TGTGCCAGCAGTTTGGGTACTAGCGGGAGGAATAGCGAGCAGTACTTC
clone size: NA; J gene: TRBJ2-7; V gene: TRBV12-3/TRBV12-4; D gene: TRBD1; CDR3 protein: CASSLGGGAWYEQYF; CDR3 DNA: TGTGCCAGCAGTTTAGGAGGGGGCGCATGGTACGAGCAGTACTTC
clone size: many; J gene: TRBJ2-7; V gene: TRBV7-2; D gene: NA; CDR3 protein: CASSLTLAYEQYF; CDR3 DNA: TGTGCCAGCAGCTTAACTCTCGCCTACGAGCAGTACTTC
clone size: NA; J gene: TRBJ1-4; V gene: TRBV5-1; D gene: TRBD1; CDR3 protein: CASSPQDRGSEKLFF; CDR3 DNA: TGCGCCAGCAGCCCACAGGACAGGGGAAGTGAAAAACTGTTTTTT
clone size: NA; J gene: TRBJ1-5; V gene: TRBV7-2; D gene: NA; CDR3 protein: CASSLTGTARQPQHF; CDR3 DNA: TGTGCCAGCAGCCTCACCGGGACCGCTCGTCAGCCCCAGCATTTT
clone size: NA; J gene: TRBJ2-1; V gene: TRBV11-3; D gene: NA; CDR3 protein: CASSLVVRGNEQFF; CDR3 DNA: TGTGCCAGCAGCTTAGTCGTTCGGGGCAATGAGCAGTTCTTC
clone size: many; J gene: TRBJ2-1; V gene: TRBV14; D gene: TRBD2; CDR3 protein: CASSTLAGVSHEQFF; CDR3 DNA: TGTGCCAGCAGTACACTAGCGGGAGTTTCCCATGAGCAGTTCTTC
clone size: many; J gene: TRBJ1-2; V gene: TRBV15; D gene: NA; CDR3 protein: CATSGDAYGYTF; CDR3 DNA: TGTGCCACCAGCGGGGACGCCTATGGCTACACCTTC
clone size: few; J gene: TRBJ1-1; V gene: TRBV27; D gene: NA; CDR3 protein: CASSLSILTEAFF; CDR3 DNA: TGTGCCAGCAGTTTATCGATCCTCACTGAAGCTTTCTTT
clone size: many; J gene: TRBJ2-5; V gene: TRBV6-1; D gene: TRBD2; CDR3 protein: CASGPSGNQETQYF; CDR3 DNA: TGTGCCAGCGGGCCTAGCGGGAACCAAGAGACCCAGTACTTC
clone size: many; J gene: TRBJ2-1; V gene: TRBV15; D gene: NA; CDR3 protein: CATKLHSAVGEQFF; CDR3 DNA: TGTGCCACCAAGCTCCACTCAGCCGTTGGTGAGCAGTTCTTC
clone size: many; J gene: TRBJ2-5; V gene: TRBV2; D gene: NA; CDR3 protein: CASSVWGRKGETQYF; CDR3 DNA: TGTGCCAGCAGTGTCTGGGGGCGCAAAGGAGAGACCCAGTACTTC
clone size: NA; J gene: TRBJ2-7; V gene: TRBV2; D gene: NA; CDR3 protein: CASSVHEQYF; CDR3 DNA: TGTGCCAGCAGTGTGCACGAGCAGTACTTC
clone size: few; J gene: TRBJ2-2; V gene: TRBV11-3; D gene: TRBD1; CDR3 protein: CASSFPRQGAPTGELFF; CDR3 DNA: TGTGCCAGCAGCTTTCCTAGGCAGGGGGCGCCCACCGGGGAGCTGTTTTTT
clone size: many; J gene: TRBJ2-7; V gene: TRBV5-1; D gene: NA; CDR3 protein: CASSLAGPGGSYEQYF; CDR3 DNA: TGCGCCAGCAGCTTGGCGGGCCCAGGGGGGTCCTACGAGCAGTACTTC
clone size: NA; J gene: TRBJ2-7; V gene: TRBV20-1; D gene: NA; CDR3 protein: CSASGPISLEQYF; CDR3 DNA: TGCAGTGCCTCGGGGCCAATTTCCCTCGAGCAGTACTTC
clone size: few; J gene: TRBJ2-7; V gene: TRBV29-1; D gene: NA; CDR3 protein: CSVEDRWGYSYEQYF; CDR3 DNA: TGCAGCGTTGAAGATCGGTGGGGATACTCCTACGAGCAGTACTTC